This TCR beta chain was found in a study of early T cells in non-severe SARS-CoV-2 infection. From the 5' RACE reads, TCRdb called clonotypes with MiXCR, one entry per CDR3 protein. Altogether 55,000 or so distinct CDR3 sequences are present, about 6.4% being singletons, with the ten largest covering approximately 5.5%. The CDR3 has 15 residues. Trimming cost V 6 bases and J 4 bases, with 19 bases left between them. Germline lookup yields CDR1 MDHEN and CDR2 SYDVKM. This clonotype was counted a few times. The sequence came from an adult who was a healthcare worker with PCR-confirmed SARS-CoV-2 infection or an uninfected control (not recorded which). The chain couples TRBV28 to TRBJ2-7, with a weak D call TRBD1 (6 bases). Sequenced here: whole blood, sampled at baseline. The CDR3 here is CASRGSGTQGYEQYF. Here the CDR3 DNA reads TGTGCCAGCAGGGGTTCCGGGACACAAGGGTACGAGCAGTACTTC.